Presented here are 20 T cell receptor beta chains from one specimen sequenced in a study of blood T cell repertoires in COVID-19. Method: immunoSEQ multiplex PCR; TCRdb's copy keeps in-frame clones and lacks some. The repertoire includes 120,000 or so clones, roughly 86% of them detected once, and over 3.5% sits in the top ten. The specimen sequenced was peripheral blood. These TCRs come from a woman in her sixties or seventies with acute or convalescent COVID-19.

This clone appeared a single time. The genes are TRBV5-5 and TRBJ1-1; 8 nucleotides align to TRBD1. CDR3 length equals 16 residues. Germline CDR1 reads SGHKS; CDR2 reads YYEKEE (reference sequence). V gave up 4 bases and J gave up 3 bases; unmatched junction bases: 11. This CDR3 reads CASSPGGVMRDTEAFF. The CDR3 DNA sequence: TGTGCCAGCAGCCCAGGGGGCGTCATGAGGGACACTGAAGCTTTCTTT.

The gene calls are TRBV7-8 and TRBJ1-1, with D perhaps TRBD1 (6 bases). CDR1 and CDR2 from the germline V gene are SGHVS and FQNEAQ. This CDR3 is 15 amino acids long. Trimming cost V 5 bases and J 1 base, with 14 bases left between them. The CDR3 loop is CASSQGQGRNTEAFF. The CDR3 nucleotides are TGTGCCAGCAGCCAAGGGCAGGGGAGGAACACTGAAGCTTTCTTT.

The chain employs TRBV12-5 and TRBJ2-1; TRBD1 matches 9 bases. J was trimmed by 8 bases and V by 6 bases; bases with no gene match: 8. The CDR3 has 14 amino acids. CDR1 is LGHNT, CDR2 FRNRAP, per germline. The CDR3 coding sequence is TGTGCTAGTGGCCCGGGACAGGGAGGGGATGAGCAGTTCTTC. Residues: CASGPGQGGDEQFF.

V gene TRBV19 combines with J gene TRBJ1-4; D gene unclear. The CDR3 has 16 residues. Germline loops: CDR1 LNHDA, CDR2 SQIVND (reference sequence). V was clipped by 0 bases and J by 3 bases, with 11 bases between them. In DNA form, the CDR3 reads TGTGCCAGTAGTATAGATGCCGCAGGCTCTAATGAAAAACTGTTTTTT. Translation gives CASSIDAAGSNEKLFF.

The chain uses TRBV10-3 and TRBJ1-5; the D is unclear. V dropped 6 bases and J dropped 0 bases, with 9 bases sitting between them. CDR3 length equals 14 residues. Germline V gene lookup returns CDR1 ENHRY and CDR2 SYGVKD. The CDR3 loop reads CAISEGNSNQPQHF. CDR3 bases: TGTGCCATCAGCGAGGGCAATAGCAATCAGCCCCAGCATTTT.

The chain uses TRBV24-1 and TRBJ2-2; 10 bases line up with TRBD2. Germline values: CDR1 KGHDR, CDR2 SFDVKD. CDR3 length equals 17 residues. Unmatched junction bases numbered 6, after V lost 0 bases and J lost 6 bases. The CDR3 loop reads CATSDLGAGGPPGELFF. As DNA, the CDR3 is TGTGCCACCAGTGATTTGGGAGCGGGAGGGCCCCCCGGGGAGCTGTTTTTT.

The chain uses TRBV13 and TRBJ1-2; no definite D call. The CDR3 loop spans 13 amino acids. Germline-derived CDR1 and CDR2 are PRHDT and FYEKMQ (reference sequence). Trimming pared 6 bases from V and 0 bases from J, leaving 8 bases between. The CDR3 is CASRRLANYGYTF. Written as DNA, the CDR3 is TGTGCCAGCAGGCGCCTTGCTAACTATGGCTACACCTTC.

V gene TRBV5-6 combines with J gene TRBJ1-2, with D uncertain. The germline gives CDR1 SGHDT, CDR2 YYEEEE. This CDR3 has 15 residues. Trimming pared 0 bases from V and 1 base from J, leaving 10 bases between. Written as DNA, the CDR3 is TGTGCCAGCAGCTTGGACAGAAAAATTAACTATGGCTACACCTTC. Its protein is CASSLDRKINYGYTF.

V is TRBV2 and J is TRBJ1-1; TRBD1 aligns across 7 bases. Per germline, CDR1 SNHLY and CDR2 FYNNEI. CDR3 length: 14 residues. V shed 8 bases, J shed 1 base, and the junction held 7 bases outside the gene matches. Here the CDR3 DNA reads TGTGCCAGCCTGATCGGACAGGCGAACACTGAAGCTTTCTTT. This sequence encodes CASLIGQANTEAFF. Combining the CDR3 with reference TRBV2 and TRBJ1-1 gives the whole variable domain EPEVTQTPSHQVTQMGQEVILRCVPISNHLYFYWYRQILGQKVEFLVSFYNNEISEKSEIFDDQFSVERPDGSNFTLKIRSTKLEDSAMYFCASLIGQANTEAFFGQGTRLTVV.

This chain links TRBV6-1 with TRBJ1-2, with TRBD1 matching over 8 bases. In germline, CDR1 is MNHNS, CDR2 SASEGT. The J segment lost 6 bases and the V segment lost 5 bases, leaving 11 bases of the junction unmatched. CDR3 length equals 15 residues. The CDR3, as DNA: TGTGCCAGCAGTACCTCAGGGGGCGCGGTAAATGGCTACACCTTC. This gives the protein CASSTSGGAVNGYTF.

This chain joins TRBV23-1 and TRBJ2-2, with 14 bases lining up with TRBD2. TRBV23-1 is an ORF, and what it does is uncertain. The CDR3 extends over 16 amino acids. V dropped 7 bases and J dropped 8; count of bases not matched to a gene: 9. DNA for the CDR3: TGCGCCAGCAAGGTTGGGACTAGCGGGAGAATAGGGGAGCTGTTTTTT. It yields the protein CASKVGTSGRIGELFF.

This chain's CDR3 is CASSQESLNQPQHF. CDR3 sequence (DNA): TGTGCCAGCAGCCAAGAGTCCCTCAATCAGCCCCAGCATTTT. The V and J genes are TRBV4-2 and TRBJ1-5; D ambiguous. Trimming stripped 0 bases from V and 3 bases from J, with 6 bases between. The germline gives CDR1 LGHNA, CDR2 YNFKEQ. The CDR3 consists of 14 residues.

CDR3 region: CASSQEEWVLDNEQFF. CDR3 coding DNA: TGTGCCAGCAGCCAAGAGGAATGGGTCCTAGACAATGAGCAGTTCTTC. The rearrangement joins TRBV3-1 (or the pseudogene TRBV3-2) to TRBJ2-1; D is unclear. Trimming removed 0 bases at V and 5 bases at J, with 14 bases between. Germline loops: CDR1 LGHDT, CDR2 YNNKEL (reference sequence). The CDR3 totals 16 residues.

The chain has TRBV27 and TRBJ2-3; possible D gene TRBD1, 6 bases. In germline, CDR1 is MNHEY, CDR2 SMNVEV (reference sequence). The germline V and J ends were trimmed by 3 bases and 1 base, with 14 bases remaining between them. This CDR3 has 16 amino acids. CDR3 bases: TGTGCCAGCAGTTTGGAAATTAGACAGGGCACAGATACGCAGTATTTT. It encodes CASSLEIRQGTDTQYF.

The chain is built from TRBV19 and TRBJ1-5; 8 bases map to TRBD1. The V and J ends lost 5 bases and 4 bases, in that order; junction bases with no gene match: 13. The CDR3 covers 17 residues. Germline assignment: CDR1 LNHDA and CDR2 SQIVND (reference sequence). This CDR3 is CASSPGQGMGYNQPQHF. The DNA for the CDR3 is TGTGCCAGTAGTCCCGGACAGGGCATGGGCTATAATCAGCCCCAGCATTTT.

This rearrangement joins TRBV9 to TRBJ2-3, with 8 positions matching TRBD2. CDR3 length: 16 residues. J lost 2 bases, V lost 0 bases, and 5 bases had no gene match. The V gene's germline CDR1 is SGDLS and CDR2 YYNGEE. The DNA of the CDR3 is TGTGCCAGCAGCGTAGAGGATAGCGGGGCCACAGATACGCAGTATTTT. Protein product: CASSVEDSGATDTQYF.

On this clone: One end of the junction does not line up with germline, which may come from a read error. The V call is TRBV7-7, the J call TRBJ2-1; 13 bases agree with TRBD2. This CDR3 comprises 15 residues. The V gene's germline CDR1 is SSHAT and CDR2 FNYEAQ (reference sequence). CDR3 DNA sequence: TGTGCTAGCAGCTTAGGGAGGACTAGCGGGAGTGAGCAGTTCTTC. Translating gives CASSLGRTSGSEQFF.

The V gene is TRBV5-4, the J gene TRBJ2-7, with TRBD2 as a possible D gene (6 bases). Germline V CDR1 and CDR2: SGHNT, YYREEE (reference sequence). The CDR3 sequence is 13 residues long. V dropped 7 bases and J dropped 5 bases, with 16 bases sitting between them. The DNA for the CDR3 is TGTGCCAGCCAGAACGGGGGTGAACACGAGCAGTACTTC. Translation gives CASQNGGEHEQYF. The full variable domain, in which reference TRBV5-4 and TRBJ2-7 provide the parts outside the CDR3, is ETGVTQSPTHLIKTRGQQVTLRCSSQSGHNTVSWYQQALGQGPQFIFQYYREEENGRGNFPPRFSGLQFPNYSSELNVNALELDDSALYLCASQNGGEHEQYFGPGTRLTVT.

This chain connects TRBV19 to TRBJ1-4; no definite D call. V was trimmed by 7 bases and J by 0 bases, leaving 9 bases between them. Germline lookup yields CDR1 LNHDA and CDR2 SQIVND (reference sequence). This CDR3 contains 14 residues. DNA of the CDR3: TGTGCCAGTAAGGAGGCAGCAACTAATGAAAAACTGTTTTTT. It is translated as CASKEAATNEKLFF.

This rearrangement joins TRBV5-1 to TRBJ2-1, with 16 nucleotides matching TRBD2. CDR3 length equals 21 residues. The J segment lost 7 bases and the V segment lost 3 bases, leaving 19 bases of the junction unmatched. CDR1 is SGHRS and CDR2 is YFSETQ in the germline V gene. The DNA for the CDR3 is TGCGCCAGCAGCTGGGGGTTGGGGACTAGCGGGAGGGGTCTGCTTATAAATGAGCAGTTCTTC. As protein: CASSWGLGTSGRGLLINEQFF.